The clone carrying this T cell receptor beta chain appeared a few times. Germline V lookup: CDR1 SNHLY, CDR2 FYNNEI. The V and J ends lost 10 bases and 3 bases, in that order; junction bases with no gene match: 13. The CDR3 length is 16 residues. The sample belongs to a study of blood T cell repertoires in COVID-19. Study at large: PBMCs, B-cell-depleted T cells, or T cells were the source of the cDNA or gDNA that made up the material.

The method was immunoSEQ multiplex PCR; TCRdb's version includes in-frame clones alone and lacks a portion of them. The table lists 35,000 to 45,000 clones, about 90% of them singletons. The TCR was taken from a man aged 50-60 years with active COVID-19. Sample: peripheral blood. The chain employs TRBV2 and TRBJ1-1; 11 bases match TRBD1. In nucleotides, the CDR3 is TGTGCCATTCCCCGGGACAGGGGGTTCCTTTACACTGAAGCTTTCTTT. This gives the protein CAIPRDRGFLYTEAFF. The full variable domain, in which reference TRBV2 and TRBJ1-1 provide the parts outside the CDR3, is EPEVTQTPSHQVTQMGQEVILRCVPISNHLYFYWYRQILGQKVEFLVSFYNNEISEKSEIFDDQFSVERPDGSNFTLKIRSTKLEDSAMYFCAIPRDRGFLYTEAFFGQGTRLTVV.